The clone carrying this TCR beta chain was counted only a few times. Via MiXCR, TCRdb re-called the reads, giving one row per CDR3 protein. The table lists 210,000 or so distinct CDR3 sequences, around 6.6% of them singletons. This sample is part of a study of T cell repertoires in cytomegalovirus infection. Germline CDR1 reads SGHNT; CDR2 reads YYREEE (reference sequence). V was clipped by 5 bases and J by 4 bases; unmatched bases: 7. The CDR3 is made up of 15 amino acids. The material sequenced was PBMCs. The clonotype comes from a human donor in good health (CMV status not recorded). Some clones in this sample may be carry-over from other donors' samples. V is TRBV5-4 and J is TRBJ1-1, with 11 positions matching TRBD1. CDR3 protein: CASSNPGTGGTEAFF. CDR3 nucleotides: TGTGCCAGCAGTAACCCCGGGACAGGGGGCACTGAAGCTTTCTTT.